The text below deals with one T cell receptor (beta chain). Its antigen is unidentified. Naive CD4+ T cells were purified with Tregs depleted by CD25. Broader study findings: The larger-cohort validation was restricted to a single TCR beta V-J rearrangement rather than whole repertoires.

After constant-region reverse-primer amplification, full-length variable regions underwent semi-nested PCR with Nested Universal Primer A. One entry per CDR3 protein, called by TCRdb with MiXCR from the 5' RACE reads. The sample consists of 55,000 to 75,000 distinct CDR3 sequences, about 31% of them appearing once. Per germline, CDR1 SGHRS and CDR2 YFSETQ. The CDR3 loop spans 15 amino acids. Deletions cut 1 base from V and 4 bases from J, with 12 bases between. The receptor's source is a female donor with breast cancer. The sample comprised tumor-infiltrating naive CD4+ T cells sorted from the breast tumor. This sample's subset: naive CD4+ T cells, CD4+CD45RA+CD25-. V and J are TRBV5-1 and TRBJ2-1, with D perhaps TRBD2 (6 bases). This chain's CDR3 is CASSLSTGAYNEQFF. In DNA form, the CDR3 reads TGCGCCAGCAGCTTGTCAACGGGAGCGTACAATGAGCAGTTCTTC.